This T cell receptor beta chain stems from a study of shared clonotypes between healthy human individuals. Deep-level settings were used for running the assay. Evenly divided among several immunoSEQ plates was the genomic DNA of each subset. Using immunoSEQ multiplex PCR, the repertoire was profiled, and TCRdb retains in-frame clones only, with some absent. The data show some 2,000,000 clones, roughly 94% seen once. It was CD45RO-negative cells, positively selected for CCR7, that made up naive CD8 cells, with terminally differentiated effector memory CD45RA+ cells excluded. Sequenced input: naive CD8+ T cells sorted from blood. The sequence derives from a man aged 18 to 29 in good health.

CDR3 nucleotides: TGTGCCATCAGTGAGGCGCCGGGACAGGGGGATTACTCTGGGGCCAACGTCCTGACTTTC. Its protein product is CAISEAPGQGDYSGANVLTF. The genes are TRBV10-3 and TRBJ2-6, with 11 bases matching TRBD1. The V segment lost 2 bases and the J segment 0 bases; nucleotides outside the gene matches: 9. The CDR3 consists of 20 residues. Per the germline V gene, CDR1 is ENHRY and CDR2 is SYGVKD.